What follows are 27 T cell receptor beta chains derived from one specimen sequenced in a study of T cell responses to AZD1222 COVID-19 vaccine. Repertoires were generated with immunoSEQ multiplex PCR, while TCRdb's copy carries only in-frame clones and drops some. The sample gives some 200,000 clones, under 95% of which show up once; 1% is in the top ten. Sequenced material: peripheral blood, taken on day 0 of MenACWY control vaccination. Receptors originate from an adult in good health.

This chain connects TRBV7-9 to TRBJ2-2; maybe TRBD2 (5 bases). CDR3 length equals 15 residues. Germline CDR1 SEHNR, CDR2 FQNEAQ (reference sequence). Deletions cut 3 bases from V and 3 bases from J, with 11 bases between. The CDR3 coding sequence is TGTGCCAGCAGCTTGTCGGGCGGGTACACCGGGGAGCTGTTTTTT. It specifies CASSLSGGYTGELFF. Full variable domain (outside the CDR3, taken from reference TRBV7-9 and TRBJ2-2): DTGVSQNPRHKITKRGQNVTFRCDPISEHNRLYWYRQTLGQGPEFLTYFQNEAQLEKSRLLSDRFSAERPKGSFSTLEIQRTEQGDSAMYLCASSLSGGYTGELFFGEGSRLTVL.

This chain's CDR3 is CASSRGSNQPQHF. Written as DNA, the CDR3 is TGTGCCAGCTCACGGGGTAGCAATCAGCCCCAGCATTTT. The chain couples TRBV18 to TRBJ1-5; D unclear. The CDR3 runs to 13 residues. Germline V gives CDR1 KGHSH, CDR2 LQKENI. The V and J ends lost 4 bases and 0 bases respectively, with 4 bases between them.

The chain links TRBV5-1 to TRBJ1-6; maybe TRBD1 (6 bases). Germline loops: CDR1 SGHRS, CDR2 YFSETQ. V lost 4 bases, J lost 7 bases, and 15 bases lay in between. This CDR3 comprises 15 residues. CDR3 region: CASSPVAGENSPLHF. The CDR3 region has the DNA TGCGCCAGCAGCCCGGTAGCAGGGGAGAATTCACCCCTCCACTTT. The variable domain in full, completed from reference TRBV5-1 and TRBJ1-6, reads KAGVTQTPRYLIKTRGQQVTLSCSPISGHRSVSWYQQTPGQGLQFLFEYFSETQRNKGNFPGRFSGRQFSNSRSEMNVSTLELGDSALYLCASSPVAGENSPLHFGNGTRLTVT.

The chain uses TRBV19 and TRBJ1-1; tentatively, D is TRBD1 (5 bases). With 6 bases removed from V and 3 bases from J, the gap between germline ends came to 14 bases. The germline V gene encodes CDR1 LNHDA and CDR2 SQIVND (reference sequence). The CDR3 extends over 14 amino acids. CDR3 DNA: TGTGCCAGTAGAGCGGGGGGGAAGGACACTGAAGCTTTCTTT. It yields the protein CASRAGGKDTEAFF.

The chain recombines TRBV24-1 with TRBJ2-5, with D possibly called TRBD1 or TRBD2 (6 bases each). V was pared by 5 bases and J by 1 base, with 22 bases between. Germline CDR1 reads KGHDR; CDR2 reads SFDVKD. CDR3 length: 18 amino acids. The CDR3 DNA follows: TGTGCCACCAGTGGCCTCTCCCGGGGGCAGGTGACCCAAGAGACCCAGTACTTC. As protein: CATSGLSRGQVTQETQYF.

V is TRBV27 and J is TRBJ1-3; no clear D gene. V lost 6 bases and J lost 1, with 16 bases in between. CDR1 and CDR2 from the germline V gene are MNHEY and SMNVEV (reference sequence). CDR3 length equals 16 residues. CDR3 amino acids: CASRPGWGRSGNTIYF. The CDR3 nucleotides are TGTGCCAGCAGGCCTGGGTGGGGTAGGTCTGGAAACACCATATATTTT.

The chain joins TRBV7-2 to TRBJ2-2; 9 bases line up with TRBD2. The ends lost 3 bases at V and 2 bases at J; junction bases unmatched: 1. This CDR3 comprises 15 residues. The germline gives CDR1 SGHTA, CDR2 FQGNSA. CDR3 amino acids: CASSFSGGNTGELFF. The CDR3 coding sequence is TGTGCCAGCAGCTTTAGCGGGGGTAACACCGGGGAGCTGTTTTTT.

Concerning this clone itself: The same CDR3 also results from other DNA sequences found in this sample. J is TRBJ1-2 and V is TRBV12-3 or TRBV12-4; D is unclear. CDR3 length: 11 amino acids. Trimming left V 1 base short and J 8 bases short, with 5 bases between. The DNA of the CDR3 is TGTGCCAGCAGTTTAGGTGGGGGCTACACCTTC. It codes for CASSLGGGYTF.

The genes are TRBV6-6 and TRBJ1-1; TRBD1 is a possible D gene (5 bases). The CDR3 has 14 amino acids. Germline V CDR1 and CDR2: MNHNY, SVGAGI (reference sequence). The V end was cut by 5 bases, the J end by 1 base, with 11 bases between. The CDR3 bases are TGTGCCAGCAGTAGGTGGGGGGAGAACACTGAAGCTTTCTTT. It translates to CASSRWGENTEAFF.

This clone appeared once. This chain uses TRBV5-1 with TRBJ2-3; 8 positions agree with TRBD2. The CDR3 has 16 residues. In germline, CDR1 is SGHRS, CDR2 YFSETQ. The V and J ends lost 4 bases and 0 bases, in that order; junction bases with no gene match: 7. CDR3 coding DNA: TGCGCCAGCAGCCCTTTAGCGGGACCCAGCACAGATACGCAGTATTTT. It yields the protein CASSPLAGPSTDTQYF.

The CDR3 DNA follows: TGCGCCAGCAGCCAAAACGGGGGCTATGGCTACACCTTC. It translates to CASSQNGGYGYTF. V gene TRBV4-1 combines with J gene TRBJ1-2, with D maybe TRBD1 (5 bases). V was shortened by 2 bases and J by 4 bases, with 8 bases between the two germline ends. The CDR3 covers 13 residues. The germline CDR1 and CDR2 sequences are MGHRA and YSYEKL.

The rearrangement uses TRBV24-1 and TRBJ1-2; no reliable D call. This CDR3 contains 13 residues. V was shortened by 6 bases and J by 6 bases, with 13 bases between the two germline ends. The germline CDR1 and CDR2 sequences are KGHDR and SFDVKD. The chain's CDR3 is CATSSGTADGYTF. CDR3 nucleotide sequence: TGTGCCACCAGTAGTGGCACAGCGGATGGCTACACCTTC.

This clone has more than one count but fewer than ten. The V call is TRBV4-2, the J call TRBJ2-5; TRBD2 is a possible D gene (6 bases). V was cut by 4 bases and J by 0 bases, with 15 bases left in between. Germline CDR1 is LGHNA and CDR2 is YNFKEQ. This CDR3 comprises 16 residues. CDR3 nucleotide sequence: TGTGCCAGCAGCCCTCGACTAGGAGGGGACCAAGAGACCCAGTACTTC. Translated, it gives CASSPRLGGDQETQYF.

The CDR3 protein is CASSLVAGGPTYEQYF. CDR3 nucleotide sequence: TGTGCCAGCAGCTTGGTGGCGGGGGGCCCCACCTACGAGCAGTACTTC. The V call is TRBV5-8, the J call TRBJ2-7; TRBD2 agrees at 8 bases. CDR1 is SGHTS, CDR2 YDEGEE, per germline. The junction had 7 bases not matched to a gene; V was cut back by 0 bases and J by 2 bases. The CDR3 runs to 16 residues.

The rearrangement joins TRBV28 to TRBJ1-5, with TRBD1 matching 7 bases. J gave up 8 bases and V 10 bases, and 8 bases lay outside the gene matches. This CDR3 comprises 12 residues. Germline-derived CDR1 and CDR2 are MDHEN and SYDVKM. As DNA, the CDR3 is TGTGCCACCTTGACAGGGCCAGAGCCCCAGCATTTT. As protein: CATLTGPEPQHF.

This clone was picked up one time. This chain uses TRBV9 with TRBJ2-5; 8 nucleotides line up with TRBD1. After removal of 4 bases from V and 5 bases from J, the junction contained 13 bases not matched to a gene. The CDR3 totals 16 residues. Per germline, CDR1 SGDLS and CDR2 YYNGEE. CDR3 loop: CASSTAPTGAQETQYF. The CDR3, as DNA: TGTGCCAGCAGCACGGCTCCGACAGGGGCCCAGGAGACCCAGTACTTC.

The gene calls are TRBV5-8 and TRBJ2-1; possible D gene TRBD1, 7 bases. Trimming took off 4 bases at V and 14 bases at J, with 13 bases between the two ends. The CDR3 loop spans 11 amino acids. CDR1 and CDR2 from the germline V gene are SGHTS and YDEGEE. The CDR3 DNA follows: TGTGCCAGCAGCCCGCGGGGACAGAAGTTCTTC. Translation gives CASSPRGQKFF.

The V gene is TRBV10-3, the J gene TRBJ1-5, with D unclear. This CDR3 region has 14 residues. V shed 6 bases and J shed 1 base, with 10 bases lying between them. The V gene's germline CDR1 is ENHRY and CDR2 SYGVKD. The CDR3 loop reads CAIRPDGSNQPQHF. In nucleotides, the CDR3 is TGTGCCATCAGACCGGACGGAAGCAATCAGCCCCAGCATTTT.

This clone was recorded only once. The J gene is TRBJ1-2, the V gene TRBV15; no reliable D call. With 0 bases removed from V and 5 bases from J, the gap between germline ends came to 19 bases. The CDR3 sequence is 17 residues long. Looked up from germline, CDR1 is LNHNV and CDR2 is YYDKDF (reference sequence). CDR3 loop: CATSRDTVGGLEYGYTF. CDR3 coding DNA: TGTGCCACCAGCAGAGATACTGTAGGTGGCCTAGAGTATGGCTACACCTTC.

The table lists this clone with a count of one. The V and J genes are TRBV7-3 and TRBJ2-1; 10 bases are a match to TRBD2. After removal of 2 bases from V and 4 bases from J, the junction contained 2 bases not matched to a gene. The CDR3 is 15 residues long. The germline V gene has CDR1 SGHTA and CDR2 FQGTGA. The CDR3 sequence: CASSLEAGGYNEQFF. The DNA of the CDR3 is TGTGCCAGCAGCTTAGAAGCGGGGGGGTACAATGAGCAGTTCTTC.

This chain uses TRBV28 with TRBJ1-1; D remains ambiguous. Trimming removed 2 bases from V and 4 bases from J, with 5 bases in between. The CDR3 is 12 residues long. Germline CDR1 is MDHEN and CDR2 is SYDVKM. CDR3 loop: CASSLLTTEAFF. In nucleotides, the CDR3 is TGTGCCAGCAGTTTACTAACCACTGAAGCTTTCTTT.

The chain has TRBV30 and TRBJ1-5; 7 bases fit TRBD1. The germline gives CDR1 GTSNPN, CDR2 SVGIG (reference sequence). Trimming took 7 bases from V and 6 from J; bases not matched to a gene: 12. CDR3 size: 14 residues. The CDR3 DNA follows: TGTGCCTCGGATGGGGGACAGTTCAGTCAGCCCCAGCATTTT. This translates into CASDGGQFSQPQHF.

The chain is built from TRBV9 and TRBJ2-2, with unresolved D. Germline lookup yields CDR1 SGDLS and CDR2 YYNGEE. This CDR3 is built from 16 residues. Trimming shortened V by 4 bases and J by 1 base, and 14 bases separated the two germline ends. The CDR3 DNA reads TGTGCCAGCAGCCCGAGCCTACAGCGGAACACCGGGGAGCTGTTTTTT. Translated: CASSPSLQRNTGELFF.

In its sample, this clone was seen once. This rearrangement joins TRBV2 to TRBJ2-1, with a possible D match to TRBD2 (6 bases). This CDR3 contains 13 residues. Germline CDR1 is SNHLY and CDR2 is FYNNEI. The V gene lost 4 bases and the J gene lost 7 bases, with 11 bases spanning the gap. CDR3 in DNA: TGTGCCAGCAGTGCCCCGGGACTTAATGAGCAGTTCTTC. Protein sequence: CASSAPGLNEQFF.

This chain links TRBV11-2 with TRBJ1-1; D remains ambiguous. V shed 5 bases and J shed 4 bases, with 17 bases lying between them. The CDR3 sequence is 15 residues long. Germline-derived CDR1 and CDR2 are SGHAT and FQNNGV. CDR3 residues: CASSPPTRSSTEAFF. The CDR3, as DNA: TGTGCCAGCAGCCCCCCGACTCGCTCGAGCACTGAAGCTTTCTTT.

The DNA for the CDR3 is TGTGCCAGCAGAGGGACACCGAACACTGAAGCTTTCTTT. As protein: CASRGTPNTEAFF. The J gene is TRBJ1-1, the V gene TRBV2, with a tentative D call TRBD1 (6 bases). Trimming took off 6 bases at V and 1 base at J, with 9 bases between the two ends. Per the germline V gene, CDR1 is SNHLY and CDR2 is FYNNEI. There are 13 residues in the CDR3.

The V and J genes are TRBV6-1 and TRBJ1-1; D ambiguous. Germline V gene data show CDR1 as MNHNS and CDR2 as SASEGT. The CDR3 length is 15 residues. V was trimmed by 3 bases and J by 0 bases, leaving 11 bases between them. The CDR3 DNA reads TGTGCCAGCAGTGACCTCGGGCGGGTGAACACTGAAGCTTTCTTT. Protein product: CASSDLGRVNTEAFF.